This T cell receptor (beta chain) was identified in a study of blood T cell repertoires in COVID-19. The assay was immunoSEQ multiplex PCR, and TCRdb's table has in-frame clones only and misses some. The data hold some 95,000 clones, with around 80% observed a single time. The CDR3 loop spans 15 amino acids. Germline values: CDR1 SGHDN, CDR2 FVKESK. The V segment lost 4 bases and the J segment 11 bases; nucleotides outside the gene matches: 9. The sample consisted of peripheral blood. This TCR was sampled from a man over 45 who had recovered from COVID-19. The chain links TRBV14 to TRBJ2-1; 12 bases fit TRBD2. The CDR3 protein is CASSPPGLAGHQQFF. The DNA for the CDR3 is TGTGCCAGCAGCCCACCGGGACTAGCGGGCCATCAGCAGTTCTTC.